This TCR beta chain was retrieved from a study of T cells expressing NK-cell markers (dated by TCRdb to the early 2020s). About the investigation overall: Under ten donors provided sorted CD3+CD56+NKG2C+, CD3+CD56+NKG2C- and CD3+CD56-NKG2C+ T-cell subsets, whose TCR beta-chain repertoires were profiled. Among the eight sequenced donors, only one was HCMV-seronegative, while the other seven were HCMV-seropositive. Illumina HiSeq 2000/2500, MiSeq or NextSeq was used to sequence libraries as 2 x 150 bp reads. The eight sequenced donors were randomly selected healthy volunteers, three men and five women.

What the research found in general, with its limitations: In a handful of donors, the dominant CD3+CD56+NKG2C+ clonotypes were among the top 10 CD8+ clonotypes and accounted for about 1.0-7.0% of CD8+ T cells. Those dominant clonotypes were again the most abundant among CD3+CD56-NKG2C+ cells in a handful of donors, at about 25-60.1%. Whether the expanded NKG2C-expressing T cell clones were specific for HCMV antigens remained unclear.

Sequencing instrument: Illumina HiSeq 2000. TCR beta cDNA libraries were prepared using 5'RACE template switching, which introduced a universal primer site and unique molecular identifiers. Synthesis of cDNA was primed from the TCR beta constant segment and was followed by two consecutive PCR amplification steps. Under the source paper's analysis protocol: MIGEC was used to demultiplex reads and group the reads by UMI, and MiTCR was used to assemble and quantify clonotypes. Only TCR cDNA sequences supported by at least two reads were kept to exclude erroneous sequences. The tcR package was used for downstream repertoire analysis, and clonotypes were matched between fractions using CDR3 nucleotide sequence together with V segment. VDJmatch was used to annotate antigen specificity against VDJdb, with one amino acid substitution allowed in CDR3. TCRdb reprocessed the reads; each CDR3 protein sequence makes one entry, and DNA is unavailable. TCRdb, not the original authors, processed these V and J calls. The sample's table lists a count of some 460,000 distinct CDR3 sequences. Approximately 1.5% of the sample belongs to the ten largest clones.

As for this clonotype: The clone's antigen remains unknown.

To determine HCMV serostatus, a commercial ELISA kit was used to detect HCMV-specific IgG in serum. Peripheral blood mononuclear cells were isolated from blood by Ficoll density gradient centrifugation. The germline V gene specifies MDHEN as CDR1 and SYDVKM as CDR2. From the cysteine through the phenylalanine, the CDR3 covers 15 amino acids. No DNA appears here. The chain employs TRBV28 and TRBJ2-1; the D call of TRBD1 rests on TCRdb alone, since no DNA is present to check it. The sample was blood T cells: a sorted CD56 or NKG2C T cell subset, CD4+ or CD8+ T cells, or bulk PBMC T cells (not recorded which). The origin of this receptor is a woman in her 50s in good health. Donor details come from another sample of the same person, matched by shared clones. The CDR3 region has the sequence CASRDWDRVSNEQFF.